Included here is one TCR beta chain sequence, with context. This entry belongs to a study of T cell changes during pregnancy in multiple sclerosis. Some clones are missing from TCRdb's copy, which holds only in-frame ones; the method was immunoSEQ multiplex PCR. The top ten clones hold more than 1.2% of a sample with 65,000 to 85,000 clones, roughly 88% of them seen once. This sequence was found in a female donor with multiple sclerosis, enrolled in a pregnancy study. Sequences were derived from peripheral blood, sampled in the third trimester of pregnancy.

This CDR3 reads CASSFGVAGGEETQYF. Here the CDR3 DNA reads TGTGCCAGCAGTTTTGGGGTAGCGGGGGGGGAAGAGACCCAGTACTTC. The genes are TRBV2 and TRBJ2-5, with 11 bases matching TRBD2. Germline V gives CDR1 SNHLY, CDR2 FYNNEI. This CDR3 is built from 16 residues. The trim removed 5 bases at V and 3 bases at J, leaving 8 bases unmatched.